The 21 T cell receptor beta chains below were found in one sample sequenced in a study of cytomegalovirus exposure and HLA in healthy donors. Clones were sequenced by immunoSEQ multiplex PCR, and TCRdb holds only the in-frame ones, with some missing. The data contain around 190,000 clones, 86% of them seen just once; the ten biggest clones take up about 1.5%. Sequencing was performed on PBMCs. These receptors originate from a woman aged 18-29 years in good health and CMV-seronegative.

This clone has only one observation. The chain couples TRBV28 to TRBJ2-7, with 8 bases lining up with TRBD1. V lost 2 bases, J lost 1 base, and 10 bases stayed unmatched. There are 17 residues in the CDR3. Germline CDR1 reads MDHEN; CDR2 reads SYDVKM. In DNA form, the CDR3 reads TGTGCCAGCAGTTTACCCCGGACAGGGTTTGGATCCTACGAGCAGTACTTC. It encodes CASSLPRTGFGSYEQYF.

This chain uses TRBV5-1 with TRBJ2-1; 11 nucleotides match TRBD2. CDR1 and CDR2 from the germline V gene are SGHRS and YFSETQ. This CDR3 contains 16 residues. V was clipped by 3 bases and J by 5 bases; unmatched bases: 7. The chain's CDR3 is CASSSVSGGADNEQFF. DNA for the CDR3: TGCGCCAGCAGCTCCGTTAGCGGGGGGGCCGACAATGAGCAGTTCTTC.

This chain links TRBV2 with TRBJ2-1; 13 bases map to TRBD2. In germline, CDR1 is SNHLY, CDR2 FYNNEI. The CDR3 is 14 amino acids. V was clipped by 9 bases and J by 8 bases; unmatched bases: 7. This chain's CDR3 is CARAGTSGNHEQFF. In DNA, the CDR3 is TGTGCCAGAGCCGGGACTAGCGGGAATCATGAGCAGTTCTTC.

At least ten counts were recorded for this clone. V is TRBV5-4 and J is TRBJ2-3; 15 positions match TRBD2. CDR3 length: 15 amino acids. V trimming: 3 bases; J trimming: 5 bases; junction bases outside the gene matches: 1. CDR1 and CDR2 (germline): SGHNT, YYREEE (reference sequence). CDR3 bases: TGTGCCAGCAGCTGGACTAGCGGGGGGGAAGATACGCAGTATTTT. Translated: CASSWTSGGEDTQYF.

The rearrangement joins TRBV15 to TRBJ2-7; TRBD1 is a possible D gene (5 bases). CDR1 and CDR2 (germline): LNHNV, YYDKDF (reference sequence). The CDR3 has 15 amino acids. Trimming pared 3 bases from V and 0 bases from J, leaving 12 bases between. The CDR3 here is CATSRDHRTSYEQYF. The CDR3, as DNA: TGTGCCACCAGCAGGGACCACAGGACCTCCTACGAGCAGTACTTC.

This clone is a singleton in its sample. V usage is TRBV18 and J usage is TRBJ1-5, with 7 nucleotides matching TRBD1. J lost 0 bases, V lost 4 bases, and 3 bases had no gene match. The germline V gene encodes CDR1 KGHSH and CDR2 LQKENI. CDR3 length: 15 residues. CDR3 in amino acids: CASSRPGGSNQPQHF. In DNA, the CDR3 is TGTGCCAGCTCACGACCAGGGGGTAGCAATCAGCCCCAGCATTTT.

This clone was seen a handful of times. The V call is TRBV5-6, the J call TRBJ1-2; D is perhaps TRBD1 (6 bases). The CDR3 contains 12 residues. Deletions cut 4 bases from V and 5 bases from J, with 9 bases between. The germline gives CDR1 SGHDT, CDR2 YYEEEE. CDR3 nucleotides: TGTGCCAGCAGCAAGGACAGATATGGCTACACCTTC. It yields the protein CASSKDRYGYTF.

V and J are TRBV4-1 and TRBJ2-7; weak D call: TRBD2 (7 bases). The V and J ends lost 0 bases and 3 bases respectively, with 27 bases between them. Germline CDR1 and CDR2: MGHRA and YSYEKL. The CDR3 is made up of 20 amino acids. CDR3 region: CASSQENRVTGGGALYEQYF. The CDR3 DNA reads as TGCGCCAGCAGCCAAGAAAATAGAGTCACAGGAGGGGGGGCCCTCTACGAGCAGTACTTC.

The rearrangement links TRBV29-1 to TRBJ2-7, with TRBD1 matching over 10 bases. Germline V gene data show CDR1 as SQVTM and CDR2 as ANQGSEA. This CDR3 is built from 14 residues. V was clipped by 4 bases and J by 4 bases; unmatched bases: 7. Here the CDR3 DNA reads TGCAGCGTTGTGAGGGACAGGGGTTTTTACGAGCAGTACTTC. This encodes CSVVRDRGFYEQYF.

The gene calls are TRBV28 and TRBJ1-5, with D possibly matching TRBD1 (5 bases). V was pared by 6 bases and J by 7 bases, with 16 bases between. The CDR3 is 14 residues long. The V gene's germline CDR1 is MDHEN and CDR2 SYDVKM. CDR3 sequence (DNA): TGTGCCAGCAGGGCCCCGGGACTTACGCAGCCCCAGCATTTT. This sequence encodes CASRAPGLTQPQHF.

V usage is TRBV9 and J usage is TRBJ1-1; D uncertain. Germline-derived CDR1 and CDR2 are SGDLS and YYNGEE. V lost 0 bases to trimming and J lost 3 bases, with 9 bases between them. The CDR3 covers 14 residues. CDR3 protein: CASSVATSDTEAFF. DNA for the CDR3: TGTGCCAGCAGCGTAGCTACTTCGGACACTGAAGCTTTCTTT.

This chain's CDR3 is CASSPEASAVGYTF. As DNA, the CDR3 is TGTGCCAGCAGCCCCGAGGCCTCGGCCGTGGGCTACACCTTC. The rearrangement links TRBV11-2 to TRBJ1-2; D gene unclear. CDR3 length equals 14 residues. Deletions cut 5 bases from V and 8 bases from J, with 18 bases between. Germline V gives CDR1 SGHAT, CDR2 FQNNGV.

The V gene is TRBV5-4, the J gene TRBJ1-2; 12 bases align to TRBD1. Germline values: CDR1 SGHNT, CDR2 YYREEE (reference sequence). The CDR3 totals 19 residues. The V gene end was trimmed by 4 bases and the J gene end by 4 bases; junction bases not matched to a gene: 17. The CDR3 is CASSPPPGTGGHAFYGYTF. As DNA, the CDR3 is TGTGCCAGCAGCCCGCCCCCCGGGACAGGGGGCCATGCGTTCTATGGCTACACCTTC.

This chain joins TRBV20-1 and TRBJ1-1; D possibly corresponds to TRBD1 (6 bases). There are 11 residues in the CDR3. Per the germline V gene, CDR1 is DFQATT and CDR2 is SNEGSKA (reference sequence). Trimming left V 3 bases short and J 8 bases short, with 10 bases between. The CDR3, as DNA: TGCAGTGCTAGGGCTGACAGGGAAGCTTTCTTT. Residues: CSARADREAFF.

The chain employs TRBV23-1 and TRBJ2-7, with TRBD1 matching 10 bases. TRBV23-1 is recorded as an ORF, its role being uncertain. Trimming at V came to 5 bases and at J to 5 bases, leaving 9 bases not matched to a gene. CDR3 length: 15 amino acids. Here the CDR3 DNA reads TGCGCCAGCAGTATCACGGGACAGGGGATCGACGAGCAGTACTTC. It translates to CASSITGQGIDEQYF.

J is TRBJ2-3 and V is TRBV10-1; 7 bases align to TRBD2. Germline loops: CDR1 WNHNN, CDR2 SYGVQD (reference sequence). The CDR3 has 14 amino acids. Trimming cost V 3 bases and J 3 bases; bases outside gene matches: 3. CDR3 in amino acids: CASSDGRRTDTQYF. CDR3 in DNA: TGCGCCAGCAGTGACGGGAGGAGGACAGATACGCAGTATTTT.

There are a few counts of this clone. Here the CDR3 DNA reads TGCGCCAGCAGCCAAGCAGGATCCTACGAGCAGTACTTC. Translated, it gives CASSQAGSYEQYF. The rearrangement uses TRBV4-1 and TRBJ2-7; D not resolved. The CDR3 is made up of 13 amino acids. Per the germline V gene, CDR1 is MGHRA and CDR2 is YSYEKL. V dropped 1 base and J dropped 1 base, with 5 bases sitting between them.

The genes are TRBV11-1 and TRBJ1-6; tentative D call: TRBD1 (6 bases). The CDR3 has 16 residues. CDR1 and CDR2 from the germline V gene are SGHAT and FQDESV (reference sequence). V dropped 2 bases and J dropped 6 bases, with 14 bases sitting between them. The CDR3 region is CASSLLGRGVNSPLHF. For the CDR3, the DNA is TGTGCCAGCAGCTTATTAGGCAGGGGAGTTAATTCACCCCTCCACTTT.

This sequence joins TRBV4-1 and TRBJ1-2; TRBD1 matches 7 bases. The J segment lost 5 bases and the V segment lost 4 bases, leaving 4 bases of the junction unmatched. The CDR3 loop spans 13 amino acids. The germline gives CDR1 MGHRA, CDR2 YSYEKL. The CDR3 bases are TGCGCCAGCAGCCCAAGGGGACAGTATGGCTACACCTTC. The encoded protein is CASSPRGQYGYTF.

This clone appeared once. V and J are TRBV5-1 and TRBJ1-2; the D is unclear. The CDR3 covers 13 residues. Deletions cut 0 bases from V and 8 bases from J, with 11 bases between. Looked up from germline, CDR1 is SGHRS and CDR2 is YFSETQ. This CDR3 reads CASSLGYERGYTF. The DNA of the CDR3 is TGCGCCAGCAGCTTGGGATATGAGAGAGGCTACACCTTC.

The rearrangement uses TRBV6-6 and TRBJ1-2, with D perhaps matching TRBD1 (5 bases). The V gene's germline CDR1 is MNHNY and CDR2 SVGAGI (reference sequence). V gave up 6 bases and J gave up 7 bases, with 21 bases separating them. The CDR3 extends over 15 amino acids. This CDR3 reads CASSNSPPGVSGYTF. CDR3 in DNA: TGTGCCAGCAGCAACTCCCCGCCGGGGGTCTCTGGCTACACCTTC.